The rows below give T cell receptor beta chains drawn from one sample of a study of beta chain features in type 1 diabetes. The data were produced by immunoSEQ multiplex PCR, yet TCRdb's version contains in-frame clones alone and is incomplete. The profile shows about 660,000 clones, roughly 13% of them singletons. The sample was naive CD4+ T cells from blood. The receptor set was obtained from a man between 18 and 29 years old with type 1 diabetes. CDR3s include the opening cysteine and the closing phenylalanine or tryptophan. The D gene is left open where the match is weak. The size field is filled for only some rows; it gives once, few, many or a size class.

V,size,J,D,DNA,CDR3
TRBV28,.,TRBJ2-7,TRBD1,TGTGCCAGCAGCCCCCCGGGACAGGGGGGCGGGTACGAGCAGTACTTC,CASSPPGQGGGYEQYF
TRBV6-5,.,TRBJ2-1,.,TGTGCCAGCGGGGCAAAGAGCTCCTACAATGAGCAGTTCTTC,CASGAKSSYNEQFF
TRBV29-1,few,TRBJ2-1,TRBD2,TGCAGCTCGGGGGGGGCAGGAAGATACAATGAGCAGTTCTTC,CSSGGAGRYNEQFF
TRBV7-2,.,TRBJ2-6,.,TGTGCCAGCAGCTTAGCGTATTTGAGGGCTGGGGCCAACGTCCTGACTTTC,CASSLAYLRAGANVLTF
TRBV30,few,TRBJ1-5,.,TGTGCCTGGAGCAACCACGGAGGGGCCGGTCAGCCCCAGCATTTT,CAWSNHGGAGQPQHF
TRBV4-1,few,TRBJ2-1,TRBD2,TGCGCCAGCAGCCGCTCCTCGGCTAGCGGGAGCTCCTACAATGAGCAGTTCTTC,CASSRSSASGSSYNEQFF
TRBV27,.,TRBJ2-7,TRBD2,TGTGCCAGCAGTTTATCGCCTAGCGGGAGGAGGTACTTC,CASSLSPSGRRYF
TRBV7-9,.,TRBJ1-6,.,TGTGCCAGCAGCTGGAGCGACAGGACCCATTCACCCCTCCACTTT,CASSWSDRTHSPLHF
TRBV4-3,.,TRBJ2-7,.,TGCGCCAGCAGCCAAGCTAGGTCGGTCGAGCAGTACTTC,CASSQARSVEQYF
TRBV7-2,.,TRBJ2-1,.,TGTGCCAGCAGCTGGGGGCTGGGGCGGAGTAGCGGGCTTCGGAATGAGCAGTTCTTC,CASSWGLGRSSGLRNEQFF
TRBV29-1,.,TRBJ2-7,TRBD2,TGCAGCGTAGCTCTTAGCGGGGGGGCCTACGAGCAGTACTTC,CSVALSGGAYEQYF
TRBV11-2,few,TRBJ1-4,.,TGTGCCAGCAGGCCCCCGGGCCGAGGGGAAAAACTGTTTTTT,CASRPPGRGEKLFF
TRBV5-4,.,TRBJ2-3,TRBD2,TGTGCCAGCAGCCTCAGTGCTAGCGGGATTGGAGATACGCAGTATTTT,CASSLSASGIGDTQYF
TRBV7-2,few,TRBJ2-1,.,TGTGCCAGCAGCGCGGCGAGCAGGACCAATGAGCAGTTCTTC,CASSAASRTNEQFF
TRBV13,.,TRBJ2-7,.,TGTGCCAGCAGCCCCCGGCGGAAGGACGAGCAGTACTTC,CASSPRRKDEQYF
TRBV29-1,few,TRBJ2-3,.,TGCAGCGTTGAAGAATCCAGTCATTTCACAGATACGCAGTATTTT,CSVEESSHFTDTQYF
TRBV4-3,few,TRBJ1-6,.,TGCGCCAGCAGCCCCGCAAATTTCTATAATTCACCCCTCCACTTT,CASSPANFYNSPLHF
TRBV4-2,.,TRBJ1-1,TRBD1,TGTGCCAGCACCACAGACAGGGGGAGGGACACTGAAGCTTTCTTT,CASTTDRGRDTEAFF
TRBV6-4,few,TRBJ2-3,.,TGTGCCAGCAGAAACTCGGCAGGGAGCACGAGCACAGATACGCAGTATTTT,CASRNSAGSTSTDTQYF
TRBV5-1,.,TRBJ2-1,TRBD2,TGCGCCAGCAGCCCTGCTAGCGGGAGTGAAAATGAGCAGTTCTTC,CASSPASGSENEQFF
TRBV4-1,.,TRBJ2-1,TRBD2,TGCGCCAGCAGCCAAGATGGACTAGCGGTCGGTATTGAGCAGTTCTTC,CASSQDGLAVGIEQFF
TRBV7-2,.,TRBJ2-7,.,TGTGCCAGCAGCTTATCCACGGGGGACTACGAGCAGTACTTC,CASSLSTGDYEQYF
TRBV12-5,.,TRBJ2-1,.,TGTGCTAGTGGTCCCGCCAGGGATAGCTCCTACAATGAGCAGTTCTTC,CASGPARDSSYNEQFF
TRBV4-1,.,TRBJ1-1,.,TGCGCCAGCAGCCACCCAATGAACACTGAAGCTTTCTTT,CASSHPMNTEAFF
TRBV6-5,.,TRBJ2-6,.,TGTGCCAGCAGTTCCGTCCTCTCTGGGGCCAACGTCCTGACTTTC,CASSSVLSGANVLTF
TRBV27,.,TRBJ2-7,.,TGTGCCAGCAGAAAACCGGGACGGAACTACGAGCAGTACTTC,CASRKPGRNYEQYF
TRBV4-2,.,TRBJ2-3,.,TGTGCCAGCAGCCAGAGGGCGACATTACCCACAGATACGCAGTATTTT,CASSQRATLPTDTQYF
TRBV7-2,few,TRBJ2-7,TRBD1,TGTGCCAGCAGCTTAGTGGCGGACAGGGCATACGAGCAGTACTTC,CASSLVADRAYEQYF
TRBV4-3,.,TRBJ2-5,.,TGCGCCACCACTTGTAGGGAGACCCAGTACTTC,CATTCRETQYF
TRBV29-1,.,TRBJ1-2,.,TGCAGCGTTGCGGTGGGGGACTATGGCTACACCTTC,CSVAVGDYGYTF
TRBV30,once,TRBJ1-3,TRBD1,TGTGCCTGGAGTGAGGGGGCAGCTGGAAACACCATATATTTT,CAWSEGAAGNTIYF
TRBV7-9,few,TRBJ2-5,.,TGTGCCAGCAGCTCTGGACAGTTCGTGGAGACCCAGTACTTC,CASSSGQFVETQYF
TRBV27,.,TRBJ2-4,.,TGTGCCGGCTATGGGGGCGCCAAAAACATTCAGTACTTC,CAGYGGAKNIQYF
TRBV27,.,TRBJ1-1,TRBD1,TGTGCCAGCAGGCCCCTCTTCGGGGACAGGGCCTCTGAAGCTTTCTTT,CASRPLFGDRASEAFF
TRBV28,few,TRBJ2-3,.,TGTGCCAGCAGTTTAGGACAGACCTCTGGCACAGATACGCAGTATTTT,CASSLGQTSGTDTQYF
TRBV30,few,TRBJ2-1,.,TGTGCCTGGAGTCTTTTCGGTCGTTTCAATGAGCAGTTCTTC,CAWSLFGRFNEQFF
TRBV4-3,.,TRBJ2-7,.,TGCGCCAGCAGCCAAGAACCTTACCGTCTCTACGAGCAGTACTTC,CASSQEPYRLYEQYF
TRBV6-5,few,TRBJ2-3,TRBD2,TGTGCCAGCATCCCTGGGACTAGCGGGGCAGATACGCAGTATTTT,CASIPGTSGADTQYF
TRBV7-2,few,TRBJ2-5,TRBD2,TGTGCCAGCAGCTTAGGGACTAGCGGCGTCGAGACCCAGTACTTC,CASSLGTSGVETQYF
TRBV27,.,TRBJ1-5,.,TGTGCCAGCGCTGTGGGGTCAGGGAACTACCAGCCCCAGCATTTT,CASAVGSGNYQPQHF
TRBV5-6,.,TRBJ2-3,.,TGTGCCAGCAGCTACTCTAGCACAGATACGCAGTATTTT,CASSYSSTDTQYF
TRBV7-6,few,TRBJ1-4,TRBD1,TGTGCCAGCAGCTTCCGACAGGGATCCGCAACTAATGAAAAACTGTTTTTT,CASSFRQGSATNEKLFF
TRBV7-9,.,TRBJ2-3,.,TGTGCCAGCAGCTTAGCCGATCTCAACACAGATACGCAGTATTTT,CASSLADLNTDTQYF
TRBV4-1,.,TRBJ1-2,.,TGCGCCAGCAGCCAAGTAACGGACCCTCACTATGGCTACACCTTC,CASSQVTDPHYGYTF
TRBV10-2,.,TRBJ2-7,TRBD1,TGCGCCAGCAGGGAGGGACAGGGCTCCCTTTACGAGCAGTACTTC,CASREGQGSLYEQYF